This is a list of T cell receptor beta chains from one sample in a study of brain T cells in children with intractable seizures. Here immunoSEQ multiplex PCR was the method, and the copy in TCRdb shows in-frame clones only, minus some. The sample lists hundreds of thousands of clones, nearly 95% seen once, with roughly 5.7% in the top ten. The sample in question was peripheral blood, obtained 4 to 5 months after surgery. These receptors came from a boy under three years old with tuberous sclerosis and intractable seizures. Each CDR3 is given without its conserved first and last residue. The order of the fields is J gene, V gene, CDR3 protein.

j_gene: TRBJ1-1
v_gene: TRBV18
CDR3aa: ASSPSPGARTEAF

j_gene: TRBJ2-7
v_gene: TRBV19
CDR3aa: ASSIDPYEQY

j_gene: TRBJ1-1
v_gene: TRBV12-3/TRBV12-4
CDR3aa: ASSFLSGAEVF

j_gene: TRBJ2-1
v_gene: TRBV5-8
CDR3aa: ASSLEPYVDEQF

j_gene: TRBJ2-7
v_gene: TRBV27
CDR3aa: ASGPGGPSELYYEQY

j_gene: TRBJ2-2
v_gene: TRBV29-1
CDR3aa: SVLQGAGELF

j_gene: TRBJ1-1
v_gene: TRBV21-1
CDR3aa: ASTHRARGDTEAF

j_gene: TRBJ1-2
v_gene: TRBV5-1
CDR3aa: ASSGGYGYT

j_gene: TRBJ1-5
v_gene: TRBV6-5
CDR3aa: ASSYFREGQPQH

j_gene: TRBJ1-2
v_gene: TRBV28
CDR3aa: ASRRTGTGNGYT

j_gene: TRBJ2-1
v_gene: TRBV27
CDR3aa: ASSLGDYNEQF

j_gene: TRBJ2-1
v_gene: TRBV7-3
CDR3aa: ASSFGRISSYNEQF

j_gene: TRBJ2-3
v_gene: TRBV13
CDR3aa: ASSYRDTQY

j_gene: TRBJ2-1
v_gene: TRBV27
CDR3aa: ASSLWGDNYNEQF

j_gene: TRBJ2-1
v_gene: TRBV12-3/TRBV12-4
CDR3aa: ASTQGTSKQF

j_gene: TRBJ2-2
v_gene: TRBV5-1
CDR3aa: ASNVGREVWSTGELF

j_gene: TRBJ1-2
v_gene: TRBV6-5
CDR3aa: ASRTEHGYT

j_gene: TRBJ1-2
v_gene: TRBV5-1
CDR3aa: ASSSIGEGPRSGYT

j_gene: TRBJ2-3
v_gene: TRBV7-2
CDR3aa: ASSLVVDALDTQY

j_gene: TRBJ1-5
v_gene: TRBV6-5
CDR3aa: ASSTRTGRGQPQH

j_gene: TRBJ2-7
v_gene: TRBV7-2
CDR3aa: ASSSAGTAISYEQY

j_gene: TRBJ2-5
v_gene: TRBV6-5
CDR3aa: ASSYSGETQY

j_gene: TRBJ2-3
v_gene: TRBV24-1
CDR3aa: ATSPGTSNTQY

j_gene: TRBJ1-2
v_gene: TRBV13
CDR3aa: ASSRASNYGYT

j_gene: TRBJ1-4
v_gene: TRBV6-5
CDR3aa: ASSQYSGTNEKLF

j_gene: TRBJ2-7
v_gene: TRBV5-5
CDR3aa: ASSWGSEQY

j_gene: TRBJ2-7
v_gene: TRBV27
CDR3aa: ASSLGTPAYEQY

j_gene: TRBJ1-1
v_gene: TRBV19
CDR3aa: ASTANRGLEAF

j_gene: TRBJ1-1
v_gene: TRBV13
CDR3aa: ASSLDRDGTEAF

j_gene: TRBJ1-2
v_gene: TRBV7-9
CDR3aa: ASSLALGQGSRGYT

j_gene: TRBJ2-7
v_gene: TRBV6-5
CDR3aa: ASSSTTGEFPYEQY

j_gene: TRBJ2-1
v_gene: TRBV19
CDR3aa: ASNSVGGNEQF

j_gene: TRBJ2-7
v_gene: TRBV7-9
CDR3aa: ASSFWESGSYEQY

j_gene: TRBJ1-1
v_gene: TRBV5-1
CDR3aa: ASSLSSHMNTEAF

j_gene: TRBJ2-1
v_gene: TRBV5-4
CDR3aa: ASSRTQSSYNEQF

j_gene: TRBJ2-7
v_gene: TRBV6-5
CDR3aa: ASSLGRSSYEQY

j_gene: TRBJ2-7
v_gene: TRBV3-1/TRBV3-2
CDR3aa: ASSQDKWIEGLAGDEQY

j_gene: TRBJ1-2
v_gene: TRBV19
CDR3aa: ASTHSGGSHYGYT

j_gene: TRBJ1-5
v_gene: TRBV27
CDR3aa: ASSLYSDQGEPQH

j_gene: TRBJ2-3
v_gene: TRBV6-2/TRBV6-3
CDR3aa: ASSYQGTLGADQDTQY